The present T cell receptor (beta chain) was sequenced within a study of blood T cell repertoires in COVID-19. This table comes from immunoSEQ multiplex PCR, and its TCRdb copy is limited to in-frame clones, with some not included. The sample lists under 300,000 clones, roughly 85% occurring once. The CDR3 has 13 amino acids. Trimming pared 6 bases from V and 2 bases from J, leaving 10 bases between. Material: peripheral blood. The chain is built from TRBV12-3 or TRBV12-4 and TRBJ1-1, with D tentatively TRBD1 (5 bases). The receptor was isolated from a woman between 45 and 65 years old who had recovered from COVID-19. The CDR3 region is CASRKDTNTEAFF. Here the CDR3 DNA reads TGTGCCAGCAGGAAGGACACCAACACTGAAGCTTTCTTT.